A single sample is the source of the 30 T cell receptor beta chains below, sequenced in a study of blood T cell repertoires in COVID-19. Assay: immunoSEQ multiplex PCR; the TCRdb copy retains only in-frame clones and omits some. The sample records roughly 270,000 clones, roughly 87% being singletons. Input material: peripheral blood. The receptors shown here come from a man aged 18 to 30 with active or convalescent COVID-19.

The chain links TRBV7-6 to TRBJ1-1; TRBD1 agrees at 11 bases. The CDR3 extends over 16 amino acids. J was trimmed by 2 bases and V by 5 bases; bases with no gene match: 7. Germline V gives CDR1 SGHVS, CDR2 FNYEAQ. The CDR3 protein is CASSVGTGGVNTEAFF. The CDR3, as DNA: TGTGCCAGCAGCGTCGGGACAGGGGGGGTCAACACTGAAGCTTTCTTT. The full variable domain, completed using reference TRBV7-6 and TRBJ1-1, is GAGVSQSPRYKVTKRGQDVALRCDPISGHVSLYWYRQALGQGPEFLTYFNYEAQQDKSGLPNDRFSAERPEGSISTLTIQRTEQRDSAMYRCASSVGTGGVNTEAFFGQGTRLTVV.

The chain carries TRBV19 and TRBJ1-1; D ambiguous. CDR3 length equals 14 residues. Trimming took off 11 bases at V and 1 base at J, with 17 bases between the two ends. CDR1 LNHDA and CDR2 SQIVND come from the germline V gene (reference sequence). Written as DNA, the CDR3 is TGTGCCTGTAAAACGGCGGGCGGGAACACTGAAGCTTTCTTT. It specifies CACKTAGGNTEAFF.

The chain is built from TRBV2 and TRBJ2-3, with TRBD2 matching over 13 bases. CDR1 and CDR2 (germline): SNHLY, FYNNEI. The J segment lost 2 bases and the V segment lost 6 bases, leaving 5 bases of the junction unmatched. This CDR3 comprises 16 residues. CDR3 DNA sequence: TGTGCCAGCAGGGAGGGACTAGCGGGGTTCACAGATACGCAGTATTTT. As protein: CASREGLAGFTDTQYF.

This clone occurred a few times. The V call is TRBV6-2 or TRBV6-3, the J call TRBJ2-3, with D unresolved. Germline V gene data show CDR1 as MNHEY and CDR2 as SVGEGT. V dropped 3 bases and J dropped 2 bases, with 6 bases sitting between them. The CDR3 runs to 13 residues. The CDR3 nucleotides read TGTGCCAGCAGTTATCCGTACACAGATACGCAGTATTTT. Translating it yields CASSYPYTDTQYF.

This clone has a handful of counts. CDR3 region: CAATGPDTQYF. The CDR3 nucleotides read TGTGCCGCTACAGGGCCAGATACGCAGTATTTT. The rearrangement links TRBV6-5 to TRBJ2-3; D perhaps matches TRBD1 (6 bases). V was shortened by 11 bases and J by 4 bases, with 10 bases between the two germline ends. The CDR3 has 11 amino acids. Looked up from germline, CDR1 is MNHEY and CDR2 is SVGAGI.

The rearrangement joins TRBV9 to TRBJ2-2, with 7 nucleotides matching TRBD2. Germline CDR1 reads SGDLS; CDR2 reads YYNGEE. V was pared by 5 bases and J by 6 bases, with 10 bases of the junction left unmatched. The CDR3 is made up of 15 amino acids. DNA for the CDR3: TGTGCCAGCAGGGAGGGGAGGGGTTCCTCCGGGGAGCTGTTTTTT. This codes for CASREGRGSSGELFF. Supplemented by reference TRBV9 and TRBJ2-2, the full variable domain reads DSGVTQTPKHLITATGQRVTLRCSPRSGDLSVYWYQQSLDQGLQFLIQYYNGEERAKGNILERFSAQQFPDLHSELNLSSLELGDSALYFCASREGRGSSGELFFGEGSRLTVL.

The genes are TRBV19 and TRBJ2-1; unclear D gene. Trimming removed 6 bases at V and 1 base at J, with 10 bases between. The CDR3 length is 14 residues. CDR1 is LNHDA, CDR2 SQIVND, per germline (reference sequence). CDR3 in DNA: TGTGCCAGTAGACCCGGCGGATCCTACAATGAGCAGTTCTTC. It yields the protein CASRPGGSYNEQFF. The full variable domain, its missing parts supplied by reference TRBV19 and TRBJ2-1, is DGGITQSPKYLFRKEGQNVTLSCEQNLNHDAMYWYRQDPGQGLRLIYYSQIVNDFQKGDIAEGYSVSREKKESFPLTVTSAQKNPTAFYLCASRPGGSYNEQFFGPGTRLTVL.

V and J are TRBV5-8 and TRBJ1-6; TRBD1 matches at 7 bases. The CDR3 spans 14 residues. After removal of 5 bases from V and 5 bases from J, the junction contained 4 bases not matched to a gene. Per the germline V gene, CDR1 is SGHTS and CDR2 is YDEGEE. As DNA, the CDR3 is TGTGCCAGCAGGGGCGGGACAGATAATTCACCCCTCCACTTT. Its protein product is CASRGGTDNSPLHF.

The V and J genes are TRBV7-9 and TRBJ2-1; TRBD2 matches at 13 bases. Germline V gives CDR1 SEHNR, CDR2 FQNEAQ (reference sequence). Unmatched junction bases numbered 12, after V lost 4 bases and J lost 6 bases. This CDR3 comprises 18 residues. CDR3 in DNA: TGTGCCAGCAGCTCACTAGCGGGGGGGCCTAAGGATATCAATGAGCAGTTCTTC. Translated, it gives CASSSLAGGPKDINEQFF.

The chain joins TRBV11-2 to TRBJ2-2; TRBD1 matches at 11 bases. V dropped 4 bases and J dropped 5; count of bases not matched to a gene: 3. CDR1 is SGHAT, CDR2 FQNNGV, per germline. The CDR3 is 15 residues long. CDR3 loop: CASSSGQGATGELFF. Written as DNA, the CDR3 is TGTGCCAGCAGCTCCGGACAGGGGGCAACCGGGGAGCTGTTTTTT.

This chain joins TRBV7-9 and TRBJ2-6; TRBD1 matches 7 bases. V shed 5 bases, J shed 2 bases, and the junction held 6 bases outside the gene matches. This CDR3 comprises 16 residues. Germline V lookup: CDR1 SEHNR, CDR2 FQNEAQ (reference sequence). This CDR3 reads CASSHRQGTGANVLTF. CDR3 coding DNA: TGTGCCAGCAGCCATCGACAGGGTACTGGGGCCAACGTCCTGACTTTC. Filled out from reference TRBV7-9 and TRBJ2-6, the complete variable domain reads DTGVSQNPRHKITKRGQNVTFRCDPISEHNRLYWYRQTLGQGPEFLTYFQNEAQLEKSRLLSDRFSAERPKGSFSTLEIQRTEQGDSAMYLCASSHRQGTGANVLTFGAGSRLTVL.

This clone appeared a single time. The CDR3 is CASSQGPGQNTGELFF. CDR3 DNA: TGCGCCAGCAGCCAAGGGCCGGGACAGAACACCGGGGAGCTGTTTTTT. The V gene is TRBV4-1, the J gene TRBJ2-2; possible D gene TRBD1, 6 bases. The V end was cut by 1 base, the J end by 1 base, with 10 bases between. The CDR3 runs 16 residues. Germline V gives CDR1 MGHRA, CDR2 YSYEKL.

The chain joins TRBV4-1 to TRBJ1-4; D remains unclear. The germline V gene encodes CDR1 MGHRA and CDR2 YSYEKL. This CDR3 has 15 amino acids. Trimming removed 3 bases from V and 8 bases from J, with 16 bases in between. CDR3 DNA sequence: TGCGCCAGCAGCCAGCTACCCCTCCAGGAAGAAAAACTGTTTTTT. This encodes CASSQLPLQEEKLFF.

The CDR3 DNA reads TGTGCCAGCAGCCGTACAGCAGGTGAGCAGTTCTTC. It codes for CASSRTAGEQFF. The chain is built from TRBV5-4 and TRBJ2-1, with D hard to call. The CDR3 spans 12 residues. The germline V gene encodes CDR1 SGHNT and CDR2 YYREEE (reference sequence). With 4 bases removed from V and 9 bases from J, the gap between germline ends came to 11 bases.

This clone was seen a single time. The chain joins TRBV7-8 to TRBJ2-1; 12 bases are shared with TRBD2. This CDR3 spans 14 amino acids. Germline CDR1 SGHVS, CDR2 FQNEAQ. The V and J ends lost 6 bases and 7 bases, in that order; junction bases with no gene match: 4. The CDR3 DNA is TGTGCCAGCAGTCCCGGGACTAGCGGGAATGAGCAGTTCTTC. Translation: CASSPGTSGNEQFF. The full variable domain, rest sourced from reference TRBV7-8 and TRBJ2-1, is GAGVSQSPRYKVAKRGQDVALRCDPISGHVSLFWYQQALGQGPEFLTYFQNEAQLDKSGLPSDRFFAERPEGSVSTLKIQRTQQEDSAVYLCASSPGTSGNEQFFGPGTRLTVL.

With regard to this clone: Other DNA sequences in the sample encode the same CDR3. The genes are TRBV12-3 or TRBV12-4 and TRBJ1-2, with D unresolved. CDR3 length: 13 amino acids. V shed 3 bases and J shed 4 bases, with 9 bases lying between them. The CDR3 region has the DNA TGTGCCAGCAGTTTGGGCAGAACCTATGGCTACACCTTC. Its translation: CASSLGRTYGYTF.

The chain has TRBV19 and TRBJ2-2; 7 bases match TRBD2. The CDR3 extends over 15 amino acids. Germline V gene data show CDR1 as LNHDA and CDR2 as SQIVND (reference sequence). Unmatched junction bases numbered 7, after V lost 9 bases and J lost 0 bases. The CDR3 sequence is CASTPLATNTGELFF. CDR3 nucleotide sequence: TGTGCCAGCACTCCACTAGCGACGAACACCGGGGAGCTGTTTTTT.

V gene TRBV24-1 combines with J gene TRBJ2-1; TRBD2 matches 7 bases. Losses at the gene ends were 2 bases for V and 0 bases for J; bases not matched to a gene: 3. Germline V gene data show CDR1 as KGHDR and CDR2 as SFDVKD. CDR3 length equals 16 residues. DNA of the CDR3: TGTGCCACCAGTGATTCCCGACTAGCCTCCTACAATGAGCAGTTCTTC. Its translation: CATSDSRLASYNEQFF.

The V and J genes are TRBV5-1 and TRBJ1-1, with TRBD1 matching over 7 bases. The germline V gene encodes CDR1 SGHRS and CDR2 YFSETQ. This CDR3 comprises 16 residues. V gave up 0 bases and J gave up 5 bases; unmatched junction bases: 10. The CDR3 DNA reads TGCGCCAGCAGCTTGGGACAGGGAGTTGCGAGGACTGAAGCTTTCTTT. Amino acid sequence: CASSLGQGVARTEAFF.

This chain joins TRBV7-9 and TRBJ1-6, with 7 bases lining up with TRBD1. CDR3 size: 14 residues. The junction had 8 bases not matched to a gene; V was cut back by 5 bases and J by 10 bases. Germline values: CDR1 SEHNR, CDR2 FQNEAQ (reference sequence). CDR3 coding DNA: TGTGCCAGCAGCAACGGACAGGCAGGGTCACCCCTCCACTTT. It specifies CASSNGQAGSPLHF.

The V gene is TRBV6-6, the J gene TRBJ1-3, with D unresolved. CDR1 and CDR2 from the germline V gene are MNHNY and SVGAGI (reference sequence). This CDR3 is 13 amino acids long. Trimming pared 7 bases from V and 4 bases from J, leaving 11 bases between. This CDR3 is CASIGDSGNTIYF. The CDR3 DNA sequence: TGTGCCAGCATAGGAGATTCAGGAAACACCATATATTTT.

The rearrangement links TRBV5-6 to TRBJ1-4; 7 nucleotides agree with TRBD1. The trim removed 4 bases at V and 1 base at J, leaving 7 bases unmatched. The CDR3 runs 16 residues. Germline V gene lookup returns CDR1 SGHDT and CDR2 YYEEEE. The CDR3 sequence is CASSAGRQGTNEKLFF. CDR3 in DNA: TGTGCCAGCAGCGCGGGTCGACAGGGAACTAATGAAAAACTGTTTTTT.

The chain carries TRBV27 and TRBJ1-1; possible D gene TRBD1, 5 bases. The CDR3 covers 15 residues. The germline gives CDR1 MNHEY, CDR2 SMNVEV (reference sequence). V shed 2 bases and J shed 3 bases, with 13 bases lying between them. The CDR3 nucleotides are TGTGCCAGCAGTTTAGGTGTCAGGGCCGACACTGAAGCTTTCTTT. Translated, it gives CASSLGVRADTEAFF.

The chain uses TRBV27 and TRBJ1-1; the D gene is possibly TRBD1 (6 bases). Germline CDR1 is MNHEY and CDR2 is SMNVEV (reference sequence). The CDR3 contains 15 residues. Trimming pared 0 bases from V and 1 base from J, leaving 9 bases between. CDR3 in amino acids: CASSLSAGANTEAFF. In DNA form, the CDR3 reads TGTGCCAGCAGTTTATCTGCGGGGGCGAACACTGAAGCTTTCTTT.

V usage is TRBV29-1 and J usage is TRBJ2-7; the match to TRBD1 covers 7 bases. CDR1 SQVTM and CDR2 ANQGSEA come from the germline V gene. This CDR3 region has 13 residues. V shed 4 bases and J 4 bases; nucleotides not matched to a gene: 7. CDR3 residues: CSVVTTGRYEQYF. CDR3 in DNA: TGCAGCGTTGTGACGACAGGGCGTTACGAGCAGTACTTC.

The V call is TRBV19, the J call TRBJ1-5; TRBD1 might be the D (5 bases). Trimming took off 3 bases at V and 0 bases at J, with 15 bases between the two ends. The CDR3 is made up of 17 amino acids. Germline CDR1 is LNHDA and CDR2 is SQIVND (reference sequence). CDR3 nucleotide sequence: TGTGCCAGTAGTATGTGGGGGGGAGATAGTAGCAATCAGCCCCAGCATTTT. This sequence encodes CASSMWGGDSSNQPQHF.

The chain links TRBV29-1 to TRBJ1-1; the match to TRBD1 covers 8 bases. CDR1 SQVTM and CDR2 ANQGSEA come from the germline V gene. The ends lost 2 bases at V and 5 bases at J; junction bases unmatched: 10. The length of the CDR3 is 15 residues. CDR3 sequence: CSVEPRQGMRTEAFF. The DNA of the CDR3 is TGCAGCGTTGAACCTCGACAGGGGATGCGGACTGAAGCTTTCTTT.

The V call is TRBV5-1, the J call TRBJ2-7, with TRBD1 identical over 10 bases. The CDR3 length is 15 residues. CDR1 and CDR2 (germline): SGHRS, YFSETQ. V trimming: 4 bases; J trimming: 3 bases; junction bases outside the gene matches: 7. CDR3 residues: CASSPTTGGGYEQYF. Here the CDR3 DNA reads TGCGCCAGCAGCCCTACGACAGGGGGCGGCTACGAGCAGTACTTC.

The gene calls are TRBV18 and TRBJ1-1, with a weak D call TRBD1 (5 bases). V was trimmed by 4 bases and J by 1 base, leaving 13 bases between them. From germline, CDR1 is KGHSH and CDR2 LQKENI. The CDR3 runs 15 residues. The CDR3 DNA sequence: TGTGCCAGCTCACAGCAGGGTAATACGAACACTGAAGCTTTCTTT. It encodes CASSQQGNTNTEAFF.

The V call is TRBV11-2, the J call TRBJ2-7; weak D call: TRBD2 (5 bases). V was pared by 5 bases and J by 4 bases, with 15 bases between. This CDR3 is built from 14 residues. Germline CDR1 SGHAT, CDR2 FQNNGV. CDR3 nucleotides: TGTGCCAGCAGCGTAGGCTCGGGGAAGTACGAGCAGTACTTC. Translation: CASSVGSGKYEQYF.